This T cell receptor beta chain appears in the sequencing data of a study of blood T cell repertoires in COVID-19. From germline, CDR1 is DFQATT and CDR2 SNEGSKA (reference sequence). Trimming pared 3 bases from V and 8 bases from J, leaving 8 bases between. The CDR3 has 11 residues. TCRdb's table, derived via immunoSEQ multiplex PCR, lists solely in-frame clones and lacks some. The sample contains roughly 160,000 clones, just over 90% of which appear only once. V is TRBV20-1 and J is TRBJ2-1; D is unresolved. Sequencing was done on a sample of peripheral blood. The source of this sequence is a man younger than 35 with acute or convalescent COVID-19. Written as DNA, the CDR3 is TGCAGTGCTAGTTTTTTCGATGAGCAGTTCTTC. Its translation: CSASFFDEQFF.